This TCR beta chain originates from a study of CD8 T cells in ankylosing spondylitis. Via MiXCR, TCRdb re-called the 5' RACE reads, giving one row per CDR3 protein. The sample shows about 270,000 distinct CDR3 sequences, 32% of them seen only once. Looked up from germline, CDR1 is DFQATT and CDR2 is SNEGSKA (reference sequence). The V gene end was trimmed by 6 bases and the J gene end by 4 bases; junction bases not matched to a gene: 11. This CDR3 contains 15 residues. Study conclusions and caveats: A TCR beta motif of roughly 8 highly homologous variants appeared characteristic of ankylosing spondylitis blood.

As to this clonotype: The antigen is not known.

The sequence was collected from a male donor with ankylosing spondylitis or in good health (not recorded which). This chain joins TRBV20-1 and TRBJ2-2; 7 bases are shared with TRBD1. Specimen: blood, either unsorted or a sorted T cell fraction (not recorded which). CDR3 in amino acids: CSALAQGRVTGELFF. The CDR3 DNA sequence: TGCAGTGCCCTCGCACAGGGGCGGGTCACCGGGGAGCTGTTTTTT.